The sequence of this T cell receptor (beta chain) was determined in a study of regulatory T cells in long-lasting Graves disease. Overall study results and limits: The study found lower TCR diversity in persistent Graves' patients than in newly diagnosed ones.

Through Arm-PCR of CDR3 regions and iRepertoire HTBI primers, TCR beta libraries were built. TCRdb re-analysed the multiplex PCR reads in MiXCR, keeping a single row per CDR3 protein. The sample records 450,000 or so distinct CDR3 sequences, 20% being singletons. The time point is: persistent/refractory GD, antithyroid drugs over 5 years with positive TRAb. PBMC-extracted RNA yielded the TCR library. This clonotype was seen many times. The antigen remains unidentified. The sequences come from peripheral blood mononuclear cells (PBMCs), collected when the disease was refractory, from a patient treated with antithyroid drugs. The source is a female donor with Graves disease.

The CDR3 nucleotides read TGTGCCAGCAGCCCCCGACAGGGCAACTATGGCTACACCTTC. Its translation: CASSPRQGNYGYTF. The chain uses TRBV5-5 and TRBJ1-2; TRBD1 matches at 7 bases. In germline, CDR1 is SGHKS, CDR2 YYEKEE (reference sequence). The CDR3 runs to 14 residues. V shed 4 bases and J 2 bases; nucleotides not matched to a gene: 5.